The clone carrying this TCR beta chain showed up just once. Trimming at V came to 2 bases and at J to 4 bases, leaving 17 bases not matched to a gene. The CDR3 runs 20 residues. In germline, CDR1 is MDHEN, CDR2 SYDVKM. This entry belongs to a study of blood T cell repertoires in COVID-19. Across the whole study: Sites across the United States, Italy and Spain contributed samples from acute and convalescent COVID-19.

Original methodology: Quantification of nucleated cells was approximated via reference gene primer amplification. Clones were sequenced by immunoSEQ multiplex PCR, and TCRdb holds only the in-frame ones, with some missing. That table is the source of V, J and clone size, and D and trimming were worked out from the DNA. The repertoire consists of hundreds of thousands of clones, with about 88% occurring once and the leading ten covering 1.5% to 2%. Allocation to cohorts depended on clinical history reported by the participants. The sample consisted of PBMCs or T cells enriched from blood (not recorded which). This TCR was recovered from a woman aged 45-65 years who had recovered from COVID-19. The chain combines TRBV28 with TRBJ2-4, with 10 bases that match TRBD1. The CDR3 nucleotides are TGTGCCAGCAGTTTACTCGAAGTCCCGGGACAGGGGTGGGTGAAAAACATTCAGTACTTC. Protein: CASSLLEVPGQGWVKNIQYF.